This is a list of T cell receptor beta chains from one sample in a study of T cell clonotyping in hematopoietic cell transplantation. The method was immunoSEQ multiplex PCR; TCRdb's version includes in-frame clones alone and lacks a portion of them. This sample yields about 10,000 clones, of which 40% to 65% are seen a single time; 10% to 15% belongs to the top ten. The sample here was peripheral blood mononuclear cells, taken 100 days after allogeneic stem cell transplant. The receptors stem from a female patient aged 45-60 years who had an allogeneic stem cell transplant from an unrelated donor, so the T cells may come from the graft donor. Some clones in this sample may be carry-over from other donors' samples. CDR3s include the opening cysteine and the closing phenylalanine or tryptophan.

J gene: TRBJ2-7; V gene: TRBV30; CDR3 protein: CAWSPGTGIYEQYF
J gene: .; V gene: TRBV5-1; CDR3 protein: CASQGLSETQYF
J gene: TRBJ1-2; V gene: TRBV7-8; CDR3 protein: CASSLGPGGDGYTF
J gene: TRBJ1-5; V gene: TRBV10-3; CDR3 protein: CAISESWVQPQHF
J gene: TRBJ1-4; V gene: TRBV6-6; CDR3 protein: CASREQSMREKLFF
J gene: .; V gene: TRBV11-3; CDR3 protein: CASSLDRSDEQYF
J gene: TRBJ1-6; V gene: TRBV30; CDR3 protein: CAWIQDNSPLHF
J gene: TRBJ1-5; V gene: TRBV19; CDR3 protein: CASSRAGVQPQHF
J gene: TRBJ1-5; V gene: TRBV25-1; CDR3 protein: CASSERHSNQPQHF
J gene: TRBJ2-7; V gene: TRBV30; CDR3 protein: CAWSGIQGYEQYF
J gene: TRBJ1-5; V gene: TRBV9; CDR3 protein: CASSVDGGNQPQHF